Below, one TCR beta chain is given with its context. Source study methods: Reference gene primers were amplified, and this amplification served to estimate nucleated cell counts. TCRdb's copy holds only in-frame clones and misses some; the assay was immunoSEQ multiplex PCR. D and trimming were read from the DNA, whereas the V and J calls and clone size are those reported in that table. The data show approximately 280,000 clones, around 90% seen once. CDR1 KGHDR and CDR2 SFDVKD come from the germline V gene. V gave up 3 bases and J gave up 0 bases, with 6 bases separating them. The CDR3 has 14 amino acids. The sample belongs to a study of blood T cell repertoires in COVID-19. Study details: Sources were T cells, B-cell-depleted T cells, or PBMCs; the material itself was cDNA or gDNA.

The chain employs TRBV24-1 and TRBJ2-3; D uncertain. This receptor was obtained from a young woman with acute COVID-19. The sample was PBMCs or T cells enriched from blood (not recorded which). CDR3 in amino acids: CATSDPTSTDTQYF. For the CDR3, the DNA is TGTGCCACCAGTGATCCAACTAGCACAGATACGCAGTATTTT.